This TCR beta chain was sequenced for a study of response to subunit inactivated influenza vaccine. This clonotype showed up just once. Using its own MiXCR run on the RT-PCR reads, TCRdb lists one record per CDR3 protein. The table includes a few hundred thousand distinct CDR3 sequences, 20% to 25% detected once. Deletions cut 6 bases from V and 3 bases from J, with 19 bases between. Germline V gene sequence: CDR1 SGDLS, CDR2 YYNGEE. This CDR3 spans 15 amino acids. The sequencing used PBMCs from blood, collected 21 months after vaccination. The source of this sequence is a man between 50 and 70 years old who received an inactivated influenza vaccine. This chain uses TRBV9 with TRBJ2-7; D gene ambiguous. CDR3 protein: CASIAPGSRVYEQYF. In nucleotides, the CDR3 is TGTGCCAGCATCGCCCCCGGGTCGCGCGTCTACGAGCAGTACTTC. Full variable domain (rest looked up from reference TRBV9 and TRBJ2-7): DSGVTQTPKHLITATGQRVTLRCSPRSGDLSVYWYQQSLDQGLQFLIQYYNGEERAKGNILERFSAQQFPDLHSELNLSSLELGDSALYFCASIAPGSRVYEQYFGPGTRLTVT.